In its sample, the clone carrying this TCR beta chain was seen a few times. What it binds is not known. In the PCR, 60 Vbeta and 13 Jbeta primers were used. Assay used: immunoSEQ multiplex PCR; TCRdb lists only in-frame clones, some missing. This sample has about 38,000 clones, with roughly three quarters found just once. V was pared by 0 bases and J by 7 bases, with 10 bases between. Germline V gene lookup returns CDR1 MNHEY and CDR2 SVGAGI. The CDR3 runs 14 residues. This sample is part of a study of cytomegalovirus exposure and HLA in healthy donors. Study-level points and caveats: Associated with cytomegalovirus, according to the listing, were 150 to 200 TCR beta chains.

Input material: PBMCs. This sequence joins TRBV6-5 and TRBJ1-5, with D perhaps matching TRBD1 (6 bases). This TCR was recovered from a man aged 25 to 40 in good health and CMV-seronegative. For the CDR3, the DNA is TGTGCCAGCAGTTACTCTCAGGGGAAACAGCCCCAGCATTTT. This encodes CASSYSQGKQPQHF.